These 2 T cell receptor beta chains were sequenced from one sample in a study of blood T cell repertoires in COVID-19. Profiling relied on immunoSEQ multiplex PCR, and the TCRdb table lists in-frame clones only, not all of them. The sample lists 200,000 to 250,000 clones, about 84% seen once, with roughly 7.6% in the top ten. The sample comprised peripheral blood. The source of these receptors is a woman of 80 years or more with COVID-19, enrolled during active disease.

The rearrangement links TRBV28 to TRBJ1-6; D is ambiguous. V was pared by 6 bases and J by 0 bases, with 15 bases between. CDR3 length: 17 residues. Germline V CDR1 and CDR2: MDHEN, SYDVKM. Here the CDR3 reads CASRTFTESSYNSPLHF. CDR3 in DNA: TGTGCCAGCAGGACCTTTACGGAGAGCTCCTATAATTCACCCCTCCACTTT.

The chain recombines TRBV4-1 with TRBJ2-7, with a possible D match to TRBD1 (5 bases). Trimming shortened V by 0 bases and J by 0 bases, and 15 bases separated the two germline ends. The CDR3 loop spans 17 amino acids. CDR1 MGHRA and CDR2 YSYEKL come from the germline V gene. The CDR3 loop reads CASSQEGRAIHSYEQYF. The CDR3 DNA is TGCGCCAGCAGCCAAGAGGGCAGGGCGATACACTCCTACGAGCAGTACTTC.